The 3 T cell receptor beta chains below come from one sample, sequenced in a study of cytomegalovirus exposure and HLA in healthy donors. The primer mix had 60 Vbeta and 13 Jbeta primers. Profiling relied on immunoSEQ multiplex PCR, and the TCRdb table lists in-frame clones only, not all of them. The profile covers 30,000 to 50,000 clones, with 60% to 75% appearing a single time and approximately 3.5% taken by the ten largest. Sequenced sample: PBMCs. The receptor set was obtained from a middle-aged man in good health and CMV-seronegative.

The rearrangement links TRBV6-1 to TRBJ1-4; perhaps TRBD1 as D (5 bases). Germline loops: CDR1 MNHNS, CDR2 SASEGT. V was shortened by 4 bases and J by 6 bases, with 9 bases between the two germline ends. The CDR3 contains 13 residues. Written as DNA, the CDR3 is TGTGCCAGCAGTGGACCGGGGGATGAAAAACTGTTTTTT. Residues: CASSGPGDEKLFF.

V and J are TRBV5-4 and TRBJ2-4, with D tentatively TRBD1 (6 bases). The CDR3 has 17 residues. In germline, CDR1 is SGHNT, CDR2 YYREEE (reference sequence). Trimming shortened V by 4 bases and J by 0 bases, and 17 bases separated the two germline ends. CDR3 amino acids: CASSGQGDNEAKNIQYF. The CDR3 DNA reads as TGTGCCAGCAGCGGCCAAGGGGACAACGAAGCCAAAAACATTCAGTACTTC.

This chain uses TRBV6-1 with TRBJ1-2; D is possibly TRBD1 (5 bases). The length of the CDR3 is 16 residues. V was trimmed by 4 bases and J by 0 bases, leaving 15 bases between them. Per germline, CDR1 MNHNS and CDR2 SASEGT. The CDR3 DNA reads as TGTGCCAGCAGTGGCGGGGACGTTGATTCTAACTATGGCTACACCTTC. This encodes CASSGGDVDSNYGYTF.